These 17 T cell receptor beta chains were all obtained from the same sample, sequenced in a study of tumor-infiltrating lymphocytes in primary liver carcinoma. Extraction of RNA together with DNA used 20-30 mg of unsorted bulk tissue. The investigators made TCR beta cDNA from roughly 460 ng total RNA, using a constant-region primer. For TCR beta, libraries were produced by three nested multiplex PCR rounds using slightly modified ARM-PCR. TRBV1-TRBV30 forward primers paired with a C-beta reverse primer were used in the first two PCR rounds, which ran about 11 cycles each. Each CDR3 protein gets one entry after TCRdb re-called the multiplex PCR reads with MiXCR. Counted here are 95,000 to 100,000 distinct CDR3 sequences, around two thirds occurring once; the ten biggest clones make up 10% to 15%. The sequenced material came from liver tumor tissue from sampling region 2. Subset of the sample: tumor region T2, inferior pole. All receptors come from a woman aged 60-75 years with primary liver carcinoma and hepatitis B virus infection.

This clonotype was observed once. One end of the junction fails to match germline, which may point to a read error. This chain joins TRBV11-2 and TRBJ2-5; possibly TRBD2 for D (7 bases). Per germline, CDR1 SGHAT and CDR2 FQNNGV. This CDR3 is 16 amino acids long. In nucleotides, the CDR3 is TGTGCCGGCAGATCACTAAGGGGGGGCTTCCAAGAGACCCAGTACTTC. It is translated as CAGRSLRGGFQETQYF. The full variable domain, rest sourced from reference TRBV11-2 and TRBJ2-5, is EAGVAQSPRYKIIEKRQSVAFWCNPISGHATLYWYQQILGQGPKLLIQFQNNGVVDDSQLPKDRFSAERLKGVDSTLKIQPAKLEDSAVYLCAGRSLRGGFQETQYFGPGTRLLVL.

With respect to this clonotype: The junction shows a germline mismatch at one end, possibly a read error. The V call is TRBV29-1, the J call TRBJ2-4; weak D call: TRBD2 (6 bases). Germline lookup yields CDR1 SQVTM and CDR2 ANQGSEA. This CDR3 has 12 residues. CDR3 region: CSIGIARGILYF. DNA for the CDR3: TGCAGCATTGGGATAGCGCGGGGCATTCTGTACTTC.

In its sample, this clonotype was seen a few times. The chain employs TRBV28 and TRBJ2-1, with TRBD2 matching 13 bases. The germline V gene has CDR1 MDHEN and CDR2 SYDVKM. V shed 5 bases and J 3 bases; nucleotides not matched to a gene: 1. CDR3 length equals 15 residues. CDR3 amino acids: CASSRTSGSYNEQFF. DNA of the CDR3: TGTGCCAGCAGTCGGACTAGCGGGAGCTACAATGAGCAGTTCTTC.

In its sample, this clonotype was seen once. A much larger clone differs from this one at a single base, so this may be a read error. The rearrangement links TRBV14 to TRBJ2-5, with a possible D match to TRBD1 (6 bases). Trimming removed 0 bases at V and 5 bases at J, with 25 bases between. The germline gives CDR1 SGHDN, CDR2 FVKESK. This CDR3 is 19 amino acids long. The CDR3 here is CASSQDPFTIGGVLETQYF. DNA of the CDR3: TGTGCCAGCAGCCAAGATCCCTTTACTATAGGGGGAGTACTGGAGACCCAGTACTTC.

Of note for this clonotype: A junction boundary mismatches the germline segment, possibly from a read error. This rearrangement joins TRBV6-5 to TRBJ1-2, with D possibly being TRBD1 (5 bases). Per germline, CDR1 MNHEY and CDR2 SVGAGI. The CDR3 is made up of 14 amino acids. CDR3 DNA: TGTGCCATCAGTTACCAGGGTGGGAACTGTGGCTACACCTTC. Residues: CAISYQGGNCGYTF.

The V gene is TRBV10-3, the J gene TRBJ1-4, with D perhaps matching TRBD1 (5 bases). The V end lost 8 bases, the J end lost 3 bases, and 10 bases lay between the germline ends. The CDR3 has 13 residues. CDR1 is ENHRY, CDR2 SYGVKD, per germline. For the CDR3, the DNA is TGTGCCATCCAGCAGGGCCCTAATGAAAAACTGTTTTTT. As protein: CAIQQGPNEKLFF.

Of note for this clonotype: One end of the junction does not line up with germline, which may come from a read error. The chain links TRBV28 to TRBJ2-4; possibly TRBD2 for D (7 bases). CDR3 length: 14 residues. Germline CDR1 reads MDHEN; CDR2 reads SYDVKM. The CDR3 DNA follows: TGTGCCAACAGTTTGGGGGGGGCCAAAAACATTCAGTATTTC. Encoded protein: CANSLGGAKNIQYF. Supplemented by reference TRBV28 and TRBJ2-4, the full variable domain reads DVKVTQSSRYLVKRTGEKVFLECVQDMDHENMFWYRQDPGLGLRLIYFSYDVKMKEKGDIPEGYSVSREKKERFSLILESASTNQTSMYLCANSLGGAKNIQYFGAGTRLSVL.

With respect to this clonotype: This sequence may be a read error, since a much larger clone differs from it by one base. The chain links TRBV4-1 to TRBJ2-7; D not resolved. This CDR3 spans 15 amino acids. From germline, CDR1 is MGHRA and CDR2 YSYEKL. V was pared by 4 bases and J by 2 bases, with 15 bases between. This CDR3 reads CASSLENSPTYEQYF. The CDR3 DNA is TGCGCCAGCAGCCTGGAGAACAGCCCAACCTACGAGCAGTACTTC.

J is TRBJ1-2 and V is TRBV6-6; D uncertain. V was pared by 7 bases and J by 8 bases, with 20 bases between. This CDR3 region has 14 residues. Looked up from germline, CDR1 is MNHNY and CDR2 is SVGAGI (reference sequence). CDR3 sequence reads: CASIPDGSGYGYTF. CDR3 DNA: TGTGCCAGCATCCCCGATGGTTCGGGCTACGGCTACACCTTC.

DNA for the CDR3: TGTGCCAGCTCACCGCGGACAGGATCAGCTCAAGAGACCCAGTACTTC. This sequence encodes CASSPRTGSAQETQYF. V is TRBV18 and J is TRBJ2-5, with 7 bases that match TRBD1. Looked up from germline, CDR1 is KGHSH and CDR2 is LQKENI. The V segment lost 3 bases and the J segment 2 bases; nucleotides outside the gene matches: 9. The CDR3 extends over 16 amino acids.

For this clonotype: A read error is possible here, since a much larger clone lies one base away. This chain joins TRBV28 and TRBJ2-7; D ambiguous. The CDR3 is 13 residues long. CDR1 and CDR2 from the germline V gene are MDHEN and SYDVKM. Trimming took off 7 bases at V and 3 bases at J, with 13 bases between the two ends. The CDR3, as DNA: TGTGCCAGCACCCCCATGCTAGTCTACGAGCAGTACTTC. Amino acid sequence: CASTPMLVYEQYF.

Remarks on this clonotype: A read error may produce the germline difference seen at one junction end. The V and J genes are TRBV4-2 and TRBJ2-4, with TRBD2 as a possible D gene (6 bases). From germline, CDR1 is LGHNA and CDR2 YNFKEQ. This CDR3 is 16 amino acids long. The CDR3: CVSSQGQRVAQNIQYF. The CDR3 nucleotides are TGTGTCAGCAGCCAAGGGCAGCGGGTTGCCCAAAACATTCAGTACTTC.

To note about this clonotype: An end of the junction differs from the germline gene, which may be a read error. The J gene is TRBJ1-1, the V gene TRBV5-1; a possible D gene is TRBD1 (5 bases). Looked up from germline, CDR1 is SGHRS and CDR2 is YFSETQ. The CDR3 sequence is 13 residues long. This chain's CDR3 is CVSSAGRPTEAFF. CDR3 nucleotides: TGCGTCAGCAGCGCGGGACGGCCAACTGAAGCTTTCTTT.

The J gene is TRBJ2-7, the V gene TRBV29-1; D possibly matches TRBD1 or TRBD2 (6 bases each). Germline V gives CDR1 SQVTM, CDR2 ANQGSEA. The CDR3 has 15 amino acids. Written as DNA, the CDR3 is TGCAACGGCCGAGGGGGGCCCACCACCTCCTACGAGCAGTACTTC. This translates into CNGRGGPTTSYEQYF.

This chain's CDR3 is CASSRGFGQGATEAFF. CDR3 DNA: TGTGCCAGCAGCAGGGGCTTTGGACAGGGCGCCACTGAAGCTTTCTTT. V gene TRBV7-9 combines with J gene TRBJ1-1, with 8 positions matching TRBD1. The junction had 12 bases not matched to a gene; V was cut back by 5 bases and J by 4 bases. From germline, CDR1 is SEHNR and CDR2 FQNEAQ (reference sequence). The CDR3 is 16 amino acids.

By sample fraction, this clonotype is medium-sized. The rearrangement links TRBV11-3 to TRBJ2-3; TRBD2 agrees at 7 bases. The germline V gene has CDR1 SGHNT and CDR2 YENEEA. V shed 1 base and J 3 bases; nucleotides not matched to a gene: 7. The length of the CDR3 is 16 residues. CDR3 amino acids: CASSLGLADLTDTQYF. DNA for the CDR3: TGTGCCAGCAGCTTAGGTCTAGCGGACCTGACAGATACGCAGTATTTT.

This clonotype was seen at least ten times. The chain is built from TRBV6-5 and TRBJ2-7, with 7 positions matching TRBD2. CDR1 is MNHEY and CDR2 is SVGAGI in the germline V gene. The CDR3 extends over 18 amino acids. Trimming removed 8 bases from V and 2 bases from J; junction bases left unmatched: 21. CDR3 loop: CASVGRRGRDSPTYEQYF. Written as DNA, the CDR3 is TGTGCCAGCGTCGGGAGGAGGGGAAGAGACTCACCCACCTACGAGCAGTACTTC.